This T cell receptor (beta chain) came from a study of T cell responses to AZD1222 COVID-19 vaccine. On the study more broadly: Samples with a second dose at about 4 or about 12 weeks were pooled together. Findings and caveats of the study: Reportedly, nearly half of unique spike TCRs recognized epitopes outside B.1.351/B.1.1.7 mutations. Rises in breadth and depth of Spike-specific TCRs came after two AZD1222 doses. Spike-wide coverage was observed for vaccine-associated CD4 TCRs, with dominant responses at 160-218 and 743-854.

Some clones are missing from TCRdb's copy, which holds only in-frame ones; the method was immunoSEQ multiplex PCR. Altogether about 100,000 clones are present, about 88% being singletons, with the ten largest covering about 1.8%. Turning to this clone: Its antigen is unidentified.

The sequenced sample was peripheral blood, obtained on day 0 of AZD1222 vaccination. The origin of this receptor is an adult in good health.

CDR3 DNA sequence: TGTGCCAGCAGTTACGGACAGGGGACAGAGGGCTACACCTTC. The encoded protein is CASSYGQGTEGYTF. The rearrangement links TRBV6-5 to TRBJ1-2, with 9 bases aligning to TRBD1. The length of the CDR3 is 14 residues. Germline-derived CDR1 and CDR2 are MNHEY and SVGAGI. V dropped 2 bases and J dropped 8; count of bases not matched to a gene: 6.